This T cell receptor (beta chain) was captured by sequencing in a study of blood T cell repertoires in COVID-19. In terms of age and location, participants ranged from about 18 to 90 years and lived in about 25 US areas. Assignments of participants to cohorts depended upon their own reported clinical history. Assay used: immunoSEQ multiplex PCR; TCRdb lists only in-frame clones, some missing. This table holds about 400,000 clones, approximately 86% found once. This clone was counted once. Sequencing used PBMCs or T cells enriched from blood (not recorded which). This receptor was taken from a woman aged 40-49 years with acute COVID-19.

The CDR3 nucleotides are TGTGCCAGCAGCTTTTGGGCTAGCACAGATACGCAGTATTTT. It translates to CASSFWASTDTQYF. The rearrangement uses TRBV11-2 and TRBJ2-3; D remains unclear. The CDR3 length is 14 residues. With 3 bases removed from V and 0 bases from J, the gap between germline ends came to 7 bases. Germline assignment: CDR1 SGHAT and CDR2 FQNNGV.